This T cell receptor beta chain stems from a study of cytomegalovirus exposure and HLA in healthy donors. Whole-study results and caveats: The authors judged a highly shared variant cluster likely a sequencing artifact. Some V segments (TRBV6-2 and TRBV6-3 among them) were excluded as indistinguishable.

Of note for this clone: Its matching antigen is unknown.

Donors consisted of healthy bone marrow donors. This PCR relied on a set of 60 Vbeta primers and 13 Jbeta primers. Clones were sequenced by immunoSEQ multiplex PCR, and TCRdb holds only the in-frame ones, with some missing. The data contain 55,000 to 75,000 clones, 68% of them singletons. CDR1 ENHRY and CDR2 SYGVKD come from the germline V gene. The V and J ends lost 3 bases and 4 bases, in that order; junction bases with no gene match: 5. The CDR3 is made up of 15 amino acids. The sequenced material came from PBMCs. This sequence joins TRBV10-3 and TRBJ2-2; TRBD1 aligns across 7 bases. The TCR sequence derives from a man aged 35-49 years in good health and CMV-seropositive. The CDR3 protein is CAISEGGQFTGELFF. The CDR3 nucleotides are TGTGCCATCAGTGAAGGGGGCCAGTTCACCGGGGAGCTGTTTTTT.